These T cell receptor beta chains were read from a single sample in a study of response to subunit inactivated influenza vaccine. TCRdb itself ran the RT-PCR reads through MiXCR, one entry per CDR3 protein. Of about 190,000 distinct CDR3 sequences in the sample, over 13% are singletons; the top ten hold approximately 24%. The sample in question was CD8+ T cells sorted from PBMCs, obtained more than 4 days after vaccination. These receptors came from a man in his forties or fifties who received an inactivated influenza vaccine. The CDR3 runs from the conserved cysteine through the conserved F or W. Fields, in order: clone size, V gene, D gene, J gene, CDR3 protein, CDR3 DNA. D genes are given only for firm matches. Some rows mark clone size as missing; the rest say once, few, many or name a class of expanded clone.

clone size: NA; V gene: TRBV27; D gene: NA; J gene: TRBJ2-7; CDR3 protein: CASWGNFYEQYF; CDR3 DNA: TGTGCCAGCTGGGGGAATTTCTACGAGCAGTACTTC
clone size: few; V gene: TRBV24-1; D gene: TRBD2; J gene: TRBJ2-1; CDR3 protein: CATSDRKLASSSYNEQFF; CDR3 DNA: TGTGCCACCAGTGACCGAAAACTAGCGTCAAGCTCCTACAATGAGCAGTTCTTC
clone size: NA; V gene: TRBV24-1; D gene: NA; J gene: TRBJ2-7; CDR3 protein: CATSEESSYEQYF; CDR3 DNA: TGTGCCACCAGTGAAGAATCGAGCTACGAGCAGTACTTC
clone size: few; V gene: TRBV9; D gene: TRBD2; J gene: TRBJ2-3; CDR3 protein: CASSGRAGGSTDTQYF; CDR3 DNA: TGTGCCAGCAGCGGACGAGCGGGAGGGAGCACAGATACGCAGTATTTT
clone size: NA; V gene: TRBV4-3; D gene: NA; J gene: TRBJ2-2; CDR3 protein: CASSQGVMNTGELFF; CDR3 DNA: TGCGCCAGCAGCCAAGGAGTTATGAACACCGGGGAGCTGTTTTTT
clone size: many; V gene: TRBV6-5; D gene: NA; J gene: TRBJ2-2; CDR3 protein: CASSYSGGGFGELFF; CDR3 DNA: TGTGCCAGCAGTTACTCGGGCGGGGGCTTCGGGGAGCTGTTTTTT
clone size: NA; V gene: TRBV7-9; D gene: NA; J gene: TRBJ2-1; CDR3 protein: CASSLTASGYNEQFF; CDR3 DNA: TGTGCCAGCAGCTTGACAGCTTCTGGCTACAATGAGCAGTTCTTC
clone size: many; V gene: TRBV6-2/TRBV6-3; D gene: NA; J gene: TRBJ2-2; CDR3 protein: CASSWNTGELFF; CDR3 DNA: TGTGCCAGCAGTTGGAACACCGGGGAGCTGTTTTTT
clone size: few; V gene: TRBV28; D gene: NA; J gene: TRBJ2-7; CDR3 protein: CASQGLGYEQYF; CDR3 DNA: TGTGCCAGTCAGGGGTTGGGCTACGAGCAGTACTTC
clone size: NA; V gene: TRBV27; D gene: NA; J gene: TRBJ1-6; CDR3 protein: CASSFRGYNSPLHF; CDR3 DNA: TGTGCCAGCAGTTTTAGGGGTTATAATTCACCCCTCCACTTT
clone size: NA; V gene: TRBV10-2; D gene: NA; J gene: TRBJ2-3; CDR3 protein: CASSEVHPTTDTQYF; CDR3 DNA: TGCGCCAGCAGTGAAGTCCACCCAACCACAGATACGCAGTATTTT
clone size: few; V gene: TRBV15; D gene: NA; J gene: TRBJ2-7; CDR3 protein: CATSLSDRYEQYF; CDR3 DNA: TGTGCCACCTCCCTCTCCGACAGGTACGAGCAGTACTTC
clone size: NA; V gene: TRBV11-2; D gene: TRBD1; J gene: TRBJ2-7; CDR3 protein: CASSLLRRGTGVNYEQYF; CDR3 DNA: TGTGCCAGCAGCTTATTACGACGCGGGACAGGGGTGAATTACGAGCAGTACTTC
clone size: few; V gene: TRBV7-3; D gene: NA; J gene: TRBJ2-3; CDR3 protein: CASSIRRYLPSRFDGDTQYF; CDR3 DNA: TGTGCCAGCAGCATCAGGAGGTACCTGCCCTCCCGGTTCGACGGAGATACGCAGTATTTT
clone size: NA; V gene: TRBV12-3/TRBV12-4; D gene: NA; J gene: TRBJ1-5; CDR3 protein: CASSIGTLLSNQPQHF; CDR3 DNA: TGTGCCAGCAGTATCGGGACACTTCTTAGCAATCAGCCCCAGCATTTT
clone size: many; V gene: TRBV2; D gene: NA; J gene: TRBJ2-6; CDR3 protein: CASRGGDGSSGANVLTF; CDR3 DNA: TGTGCCAGCAGGGGGGGTGACGGCTCCTCTGGGGCCAACGTCCTGACTTTC
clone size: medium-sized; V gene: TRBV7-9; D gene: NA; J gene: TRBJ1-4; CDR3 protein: CASRDGDNEKLFF; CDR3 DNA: TGTGCCAGCAGGGACGGCGATAATGAAAAACTGTTTTTT
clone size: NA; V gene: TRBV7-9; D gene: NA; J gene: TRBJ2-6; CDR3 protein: CASSAWDSESGANVLTF; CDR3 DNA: TGTGCCAGCAGCGCCTGGGACTCCGAGTCTGGGGCCAACGTCCTGACTTTC
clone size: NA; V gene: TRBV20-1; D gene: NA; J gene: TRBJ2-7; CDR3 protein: CSARGALTEICYEQYF; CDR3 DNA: TGCAGTGCTAGAGGTGCCCTTACGGAGATATGCTACGAGCAGTACTTC
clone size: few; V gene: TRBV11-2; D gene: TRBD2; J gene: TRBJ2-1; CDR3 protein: CASSSGLAGGTNEQFF; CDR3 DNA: TGTGCCAGCAGCTCGGGACTAGCGGGGGGGACAAATGAGCAGTTCTTC
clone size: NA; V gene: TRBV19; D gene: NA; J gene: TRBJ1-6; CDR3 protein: CASSISGQWGSPLHF; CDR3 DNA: TGTGCCAGTAGTATTTCTGGACAGTGGGGATCACCCCTCCACTTT
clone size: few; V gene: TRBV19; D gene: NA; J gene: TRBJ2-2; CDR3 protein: CASSEPDFTGELFF; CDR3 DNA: TGTGCCAGTAGCGAACCAGATTTCACCGGGGAGCTGTTTTTT
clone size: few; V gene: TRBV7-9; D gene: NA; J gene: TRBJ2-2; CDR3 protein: CASTLLDTGELFF; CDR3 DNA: TGTGCCAGCACCCTACTAGACACCGGGGAGCTGTTTTTT
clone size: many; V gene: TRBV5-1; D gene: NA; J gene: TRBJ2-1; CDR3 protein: CASSLVWAFSYNEQFF; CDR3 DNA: TGCGCCAGCAGCTTGGTTTGGGCCTTTTCCTACAATGAGCAGTTCTTC
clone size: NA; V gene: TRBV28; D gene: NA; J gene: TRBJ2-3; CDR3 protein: CASSLIRGRAGTTTDTQYF; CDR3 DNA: TGTGCCAGCAGCCTAATACGCGGGCGGGCGGGCACAACCACAGATACGCAGTATTTT
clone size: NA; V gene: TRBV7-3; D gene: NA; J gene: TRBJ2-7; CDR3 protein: CASSLTAGQSYEQYF; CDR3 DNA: TGTGCCAGCAGCTTAACGGCGGGACAGTCCTACGAGCAGTACTTC
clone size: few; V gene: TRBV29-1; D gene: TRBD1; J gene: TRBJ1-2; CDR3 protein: CSVEGGDRGYGYTF; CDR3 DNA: TGCAGCGTTGAAGGAGGGGACAGGGGCTATGGCTACACCTTC
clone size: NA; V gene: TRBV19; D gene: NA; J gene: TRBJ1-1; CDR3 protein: CASSMDGPRTTEAFF; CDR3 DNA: TGTGCCAGTAGTATGGACGGTCCCAGAACCACTGAAGCTTTCTTT
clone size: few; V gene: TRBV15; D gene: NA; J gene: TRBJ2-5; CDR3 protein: CATSSREGSRGDQETQYF; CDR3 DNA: TGTGCCACCAGCAGCAGAGAAGGGTCTCGCGGGGACCAAGAGACCCAGTACTTC
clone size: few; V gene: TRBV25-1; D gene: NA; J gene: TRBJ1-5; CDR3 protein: CASSEKQRGDNQPQHF; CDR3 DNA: TGTGCCAGCAGTGAAAAACAGAGGGGGGACAATCAGCCCCAGCATTTT
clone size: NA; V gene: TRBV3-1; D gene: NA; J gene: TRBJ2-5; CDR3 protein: CASSQDFGVQETQYF; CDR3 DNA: TGTGCCAGCAGCCAAGATTTCGGAGTCCAAGAGACCCAGTACTTC
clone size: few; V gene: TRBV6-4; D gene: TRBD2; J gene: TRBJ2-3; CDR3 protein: CASSECKSGRATDTQYF; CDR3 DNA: TGTGCCAGCAGTGAATGTAAAAGCGGGAGGGCCACAGATACGCAGTATTTT
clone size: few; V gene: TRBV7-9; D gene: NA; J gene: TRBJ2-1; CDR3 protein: CASTLQSSYNEQFF; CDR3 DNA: TGTGCCAGCACCTTACAGAGCTCCTACAATGAGCAGTTCTTC
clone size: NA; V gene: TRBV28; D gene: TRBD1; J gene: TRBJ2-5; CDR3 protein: CASSRQTSTGGVQETQYF; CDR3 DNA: TGTGCCAGCAGCCGACAAACCTCGACAGGGGGAGTCCAAGAGACCCAGTACTTC
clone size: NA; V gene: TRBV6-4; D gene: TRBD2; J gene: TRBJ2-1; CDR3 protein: CASSDSREGSYNEQFF; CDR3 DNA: TGTGCCAGCAGTGACTCAAGGGAGGGCTCCTACAATGAGCAGTTCTTC
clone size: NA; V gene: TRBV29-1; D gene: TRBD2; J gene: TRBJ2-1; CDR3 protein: CSKAAGGPGEQFF; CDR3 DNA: TGCAGCAAAGCGGCGGGAGGGCCGGGTGAGCAGTTCTTC
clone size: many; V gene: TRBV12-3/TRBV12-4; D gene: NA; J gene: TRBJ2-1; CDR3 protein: CASSPQDYSEQFF; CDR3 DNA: TGTGCCAGCAGTCCCCAGGACTACAGTGAGCAGTTCTTC
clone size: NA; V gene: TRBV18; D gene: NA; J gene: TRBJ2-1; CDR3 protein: CASSPPGIEQFF; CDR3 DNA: TGTGCCAGCTCACCACCAGGGATTGAGCAGTTCTTC
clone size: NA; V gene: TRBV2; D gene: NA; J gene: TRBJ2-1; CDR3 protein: CASSEGTPLTFF; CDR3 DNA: TGTGCCAGCAGTGAAGGGACTCCCCTAACCTTCTTC
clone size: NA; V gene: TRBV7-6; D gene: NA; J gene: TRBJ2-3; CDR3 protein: CASSLWGGHTDTQYF; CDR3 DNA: TGTGCCAGCAGCTTATGGGGCGGGCACACAGATACGCAGTATTTT
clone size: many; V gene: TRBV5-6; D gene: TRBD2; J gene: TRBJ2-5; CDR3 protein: CASSLGLAGHGPLQETQYF; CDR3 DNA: TGTGCCAGCAGCTTGGGACTAGCGGGCCACGGGCCCCTCCAAGAGACCCAGTACTTC
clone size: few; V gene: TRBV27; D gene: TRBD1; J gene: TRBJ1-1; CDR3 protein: CASSRDRGMNTEAFF; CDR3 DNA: TGTGCCAGCAGCCGGGACAGGGGGATGAACACTGAAGCTTTCTTT
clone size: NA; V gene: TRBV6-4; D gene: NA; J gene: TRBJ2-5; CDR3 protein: CASSDSKGLNLSETQYF; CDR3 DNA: TGTGCCAGCAGTGACTCGAAAGGGTTAAATCTCTCGGAGACCCAGTACTTC
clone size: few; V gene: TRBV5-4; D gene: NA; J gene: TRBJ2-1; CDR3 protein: CASSHGVSYNEQFF; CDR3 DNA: TGTGCCAGCAGCCACGGGGTATCCTACAATGAGCAGTTCTTC
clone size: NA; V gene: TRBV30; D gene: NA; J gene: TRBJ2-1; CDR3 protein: CAWSVEVLGEQFF; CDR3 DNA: TGTGCCTGGAGTGTAGAGGTCCTAGGTGAGCAGTTCTTC
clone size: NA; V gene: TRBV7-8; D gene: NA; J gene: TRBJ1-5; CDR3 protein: CASSIGAGNQPQHF; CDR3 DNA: TGTGCCAGCAGCATCGGGGCGGGGAATCAGCCCCAGCATTTT
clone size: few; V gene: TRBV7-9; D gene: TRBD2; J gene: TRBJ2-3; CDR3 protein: CASSATSGGETDTQYF; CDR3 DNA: TGTGCCAGCAGCGCCACTAGCGGGGGGGAGACAGATACGCAGTATTTT
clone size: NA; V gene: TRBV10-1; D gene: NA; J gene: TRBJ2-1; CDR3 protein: CASSECNEQFF; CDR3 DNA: TGCGCCAGCAGTGAGTGCAATGAGCAGTTCTTC
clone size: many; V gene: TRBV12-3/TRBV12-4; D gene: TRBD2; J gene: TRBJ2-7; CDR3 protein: CASSLLAGSYEQYF; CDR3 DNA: TGTGCCAGCAGTTTGCTAGCGGGCTCCTACGAGCAGTACTTC
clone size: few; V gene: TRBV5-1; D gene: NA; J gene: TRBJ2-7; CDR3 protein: CASRSAAEQYF; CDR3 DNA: TGCGCCAGCAGGTCCGCGGCCGAGCAGTACTTC
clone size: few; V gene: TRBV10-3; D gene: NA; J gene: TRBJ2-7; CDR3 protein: CAISDSYEQYF; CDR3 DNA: TGTGCCATCAGTGATAGCTACGAGCAGTACTTC
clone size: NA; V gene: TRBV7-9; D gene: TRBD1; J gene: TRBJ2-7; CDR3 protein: CASSLSQGANEQYF; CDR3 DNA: TGTGCCAGCAGCTTAAGTCAGGGGGCGAACGAGCAGTACTTC